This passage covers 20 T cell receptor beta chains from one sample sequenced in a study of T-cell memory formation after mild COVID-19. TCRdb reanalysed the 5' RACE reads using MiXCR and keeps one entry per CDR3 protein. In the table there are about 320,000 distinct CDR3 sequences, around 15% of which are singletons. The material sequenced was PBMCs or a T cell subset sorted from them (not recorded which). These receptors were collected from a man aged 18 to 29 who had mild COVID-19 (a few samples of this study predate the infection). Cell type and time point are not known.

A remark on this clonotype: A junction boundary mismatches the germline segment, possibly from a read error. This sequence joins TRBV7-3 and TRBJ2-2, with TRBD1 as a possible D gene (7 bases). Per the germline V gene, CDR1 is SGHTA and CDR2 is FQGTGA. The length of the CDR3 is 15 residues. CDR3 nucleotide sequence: TGTGCCAGCAGTTTAAGCAGGGGGGACACCGGGGAGCTGTTTTTT. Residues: CASSLSRGDTGELFF.

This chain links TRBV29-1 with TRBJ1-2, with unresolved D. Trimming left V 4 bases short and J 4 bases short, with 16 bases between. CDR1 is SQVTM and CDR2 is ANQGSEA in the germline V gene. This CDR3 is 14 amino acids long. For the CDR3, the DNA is TGCAGCGTTGGAATCCCCCCCCAGTCCTATGGCTACACCTTC. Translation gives CSVGIPPQSYGYTF.

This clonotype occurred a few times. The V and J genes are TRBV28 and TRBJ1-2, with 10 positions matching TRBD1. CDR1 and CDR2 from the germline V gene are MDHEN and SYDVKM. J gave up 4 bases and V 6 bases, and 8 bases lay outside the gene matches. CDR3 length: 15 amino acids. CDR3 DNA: TGTGCCAGCAGAGGTGGGACAGGGGTGGCCTATGGCTACACCTTC. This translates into CASRGGTGVAYGYTF.

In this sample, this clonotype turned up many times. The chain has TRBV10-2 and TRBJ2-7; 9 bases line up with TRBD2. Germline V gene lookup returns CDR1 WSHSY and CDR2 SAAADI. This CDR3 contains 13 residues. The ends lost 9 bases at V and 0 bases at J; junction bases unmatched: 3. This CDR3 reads CASQTSGSYEQYF. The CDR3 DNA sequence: TGCGCCAGTCAGACTAGCGGCTCCTACGAGCAGTACTTC.

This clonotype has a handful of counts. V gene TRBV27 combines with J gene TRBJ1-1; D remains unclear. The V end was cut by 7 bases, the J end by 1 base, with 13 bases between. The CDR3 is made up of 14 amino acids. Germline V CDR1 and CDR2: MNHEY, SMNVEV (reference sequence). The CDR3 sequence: CASKPWTGNTEAFF. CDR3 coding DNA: TGTGCCAGCAAGCCCTGGACGGGGAACACTGAAGCTTTCTTT.

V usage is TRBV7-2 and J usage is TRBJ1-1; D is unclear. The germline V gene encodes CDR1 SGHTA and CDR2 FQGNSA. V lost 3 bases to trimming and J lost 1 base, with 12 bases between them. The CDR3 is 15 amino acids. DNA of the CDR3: TGTGCCAGCAGCTTGTACCGGGTAGGGAACACTGAAGCTTTCTTT. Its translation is CASSLYRVGNTEAFF.

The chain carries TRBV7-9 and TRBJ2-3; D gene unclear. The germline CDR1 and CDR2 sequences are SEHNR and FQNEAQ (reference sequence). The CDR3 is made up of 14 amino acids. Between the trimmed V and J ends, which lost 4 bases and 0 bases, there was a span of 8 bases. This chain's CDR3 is CASSYASSTDTQYF. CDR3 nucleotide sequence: TGTGCCAGCAGCTACGCCTCCAGCACAGATACGCAGTATTTT. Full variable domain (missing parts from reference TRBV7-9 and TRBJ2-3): DTGVSQNPRHKITKRGQNVTFRCDPISEHNRLYWYRQTLGQGPEFLTYFQNEAQLEKSRLLSDRFSAERPKGSFSTLEIQRTEQGDSAMYLCASSYASSTDTQYFGPGTRLTVL.

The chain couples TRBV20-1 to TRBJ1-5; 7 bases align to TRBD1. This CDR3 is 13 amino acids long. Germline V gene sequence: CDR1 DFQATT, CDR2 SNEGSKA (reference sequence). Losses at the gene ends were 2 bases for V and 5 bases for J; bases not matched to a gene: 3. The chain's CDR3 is CSARRDSDQPQHF. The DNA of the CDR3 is TGCAGTGCTAGAAGGGACAGTGATCAGCCCCAGCATTTT.

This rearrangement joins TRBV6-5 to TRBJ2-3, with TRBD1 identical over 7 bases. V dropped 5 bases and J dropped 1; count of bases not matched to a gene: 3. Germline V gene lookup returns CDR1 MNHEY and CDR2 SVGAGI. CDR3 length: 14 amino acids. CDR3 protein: CASSTGTGTDTQYF. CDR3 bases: TGTGCCAGCAGTACCGGGACAGGCACAGATACGCAGTATTTT.

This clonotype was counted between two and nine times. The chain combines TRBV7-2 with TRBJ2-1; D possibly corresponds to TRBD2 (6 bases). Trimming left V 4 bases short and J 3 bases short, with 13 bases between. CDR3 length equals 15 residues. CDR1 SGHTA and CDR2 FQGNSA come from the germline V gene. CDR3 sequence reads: CASSSPWTNYNEQFF. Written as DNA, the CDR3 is TGTGCCAGCAGCTCCCCGTGGACTAACTACAATGAGCAGTTCTTC.

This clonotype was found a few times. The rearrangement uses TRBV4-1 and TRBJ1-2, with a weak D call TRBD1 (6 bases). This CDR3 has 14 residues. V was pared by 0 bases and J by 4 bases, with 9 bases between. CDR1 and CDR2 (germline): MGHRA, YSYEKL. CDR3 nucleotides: TGCGCCAGCAGCCAAGAACAGGGACCCTATGGCTACACCTTC. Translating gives CASSQEQGPYGYTF.

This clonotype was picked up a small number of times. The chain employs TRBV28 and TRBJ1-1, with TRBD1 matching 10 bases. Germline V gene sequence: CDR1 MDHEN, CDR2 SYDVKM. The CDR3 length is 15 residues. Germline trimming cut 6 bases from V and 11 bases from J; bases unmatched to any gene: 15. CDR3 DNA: TGTGCCAGCAGCCCAACAATGGGACAGGGGAATGGGGCTTTCTTT. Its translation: CASSPTMGQGNGAFF.

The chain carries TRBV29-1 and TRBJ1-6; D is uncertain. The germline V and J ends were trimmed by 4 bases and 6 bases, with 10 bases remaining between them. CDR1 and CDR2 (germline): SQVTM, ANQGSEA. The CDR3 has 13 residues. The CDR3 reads CSVGEVGNSPLHF. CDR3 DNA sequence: TGCAGCGTTGGTGAAGTGGGTAATTCACCCCTCCACTTT.

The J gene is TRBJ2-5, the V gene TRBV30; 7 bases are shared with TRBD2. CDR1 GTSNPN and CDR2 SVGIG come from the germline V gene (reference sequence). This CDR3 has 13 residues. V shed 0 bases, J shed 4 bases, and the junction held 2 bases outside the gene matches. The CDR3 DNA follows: TGTGCCTGGAGTGTTCTAGCGGCAGAGACCCAGTACTTC. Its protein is CAWSVLAAETQYF.

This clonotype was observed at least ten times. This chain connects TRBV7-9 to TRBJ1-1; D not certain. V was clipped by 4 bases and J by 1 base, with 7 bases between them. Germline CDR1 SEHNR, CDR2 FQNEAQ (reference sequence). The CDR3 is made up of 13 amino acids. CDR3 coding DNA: TGTGCCAGCAGCTCCCTCTCGAACACTGAAGCTTTCTTT. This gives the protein CASSSLSNTEAFF.

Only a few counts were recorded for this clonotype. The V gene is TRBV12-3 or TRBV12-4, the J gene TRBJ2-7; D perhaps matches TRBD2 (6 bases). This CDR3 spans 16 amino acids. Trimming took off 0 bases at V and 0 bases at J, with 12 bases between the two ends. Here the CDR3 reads CASSLADKDYSYEQYF. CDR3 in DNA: TGTGCCAGCAGTTTAGCGGACAAGGACTACTCCTACGAGCAGTACTTC.

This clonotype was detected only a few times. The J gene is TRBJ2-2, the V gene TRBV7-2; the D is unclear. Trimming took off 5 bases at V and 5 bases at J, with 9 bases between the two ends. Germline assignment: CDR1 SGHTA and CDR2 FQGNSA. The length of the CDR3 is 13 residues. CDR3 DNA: TGTGCCAGCAGCCCGGTCGGAACCGGGGAGCTGTTTTTT. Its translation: CASSPVGTGELFF.

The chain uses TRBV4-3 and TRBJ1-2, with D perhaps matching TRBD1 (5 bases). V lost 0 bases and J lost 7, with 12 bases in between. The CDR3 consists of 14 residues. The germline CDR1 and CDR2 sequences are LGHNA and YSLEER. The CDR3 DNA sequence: TGCGCCAGCAGCCAAGATGCAGGGTGGCGTGGCTACACCTTC. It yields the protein CASSQDAGWRGYTF.

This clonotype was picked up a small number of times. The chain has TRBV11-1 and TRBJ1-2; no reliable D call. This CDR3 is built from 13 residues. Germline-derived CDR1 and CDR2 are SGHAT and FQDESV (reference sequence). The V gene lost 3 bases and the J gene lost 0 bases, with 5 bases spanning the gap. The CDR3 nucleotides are TGTGCCAGCAGCTTCACAACTAACTATGGCTACACCTTC. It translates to CASSFTTNYGYTF.

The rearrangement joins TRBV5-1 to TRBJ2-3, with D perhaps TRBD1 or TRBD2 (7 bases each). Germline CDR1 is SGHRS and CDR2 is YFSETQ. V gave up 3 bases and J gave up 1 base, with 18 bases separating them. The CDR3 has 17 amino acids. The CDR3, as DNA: TGCGCCAGCAGCTCTCCCCCGGGAGGACAGGGCACAGATACGCAGTATTTT. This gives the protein CASSSPPGGQGTDTQYF.